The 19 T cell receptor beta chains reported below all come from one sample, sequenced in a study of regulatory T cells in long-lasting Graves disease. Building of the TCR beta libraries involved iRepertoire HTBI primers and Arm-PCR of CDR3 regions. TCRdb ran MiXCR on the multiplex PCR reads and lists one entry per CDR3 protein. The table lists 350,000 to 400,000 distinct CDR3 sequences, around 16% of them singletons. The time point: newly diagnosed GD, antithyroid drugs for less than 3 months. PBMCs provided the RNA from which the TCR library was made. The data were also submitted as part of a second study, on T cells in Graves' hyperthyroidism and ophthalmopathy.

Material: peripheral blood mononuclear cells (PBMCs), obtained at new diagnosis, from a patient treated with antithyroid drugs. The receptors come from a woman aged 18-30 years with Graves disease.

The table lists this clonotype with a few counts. CDR3 bases: TGCAGTGCTAGAAGGGAGACAGGGGGTAATTCACCCCTCCACTTT. Amino acids: CSARRETGGNSPLHF. V is TRBV20-1 and J is TRBJ1-6, with TRBD1 identical over 9 bases. CDR3 size: 15 residues. In germline, CDR1 is DFQATT, CDR2 SNEGSKA (reference sequence). Trimming removed 2 bases from V and 6 bases from J; junction bases left unmatched: 5.

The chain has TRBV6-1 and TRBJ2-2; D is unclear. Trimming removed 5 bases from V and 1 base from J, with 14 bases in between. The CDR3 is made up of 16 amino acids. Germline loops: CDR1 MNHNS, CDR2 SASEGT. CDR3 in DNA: TGTGCCAGCAGTCGACGAGCGAATGTGAACACCGGGGAGCTGTTTTTT. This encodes CASSRRANVNTGELFF.

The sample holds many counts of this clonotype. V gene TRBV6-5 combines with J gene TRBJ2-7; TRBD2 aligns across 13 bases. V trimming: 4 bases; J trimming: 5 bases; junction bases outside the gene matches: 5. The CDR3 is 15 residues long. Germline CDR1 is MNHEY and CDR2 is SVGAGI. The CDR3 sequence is CASSFTSGGANEQYF. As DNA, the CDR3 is TGTGCCAGCAGTTTTACTAGCGGGGGGGCCAACGAGCAGTACTTC.

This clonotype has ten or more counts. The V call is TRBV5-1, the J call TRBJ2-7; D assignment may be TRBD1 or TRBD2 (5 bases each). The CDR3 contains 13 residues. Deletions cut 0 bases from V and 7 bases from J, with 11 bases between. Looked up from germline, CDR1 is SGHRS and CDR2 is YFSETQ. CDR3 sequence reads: CASSLDWGLEQYF. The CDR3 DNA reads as TGCGCCAGCAGCTTGGACTGGGGGTTGGAGCAGTACTTC. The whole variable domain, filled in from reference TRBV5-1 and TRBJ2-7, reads KAGVTQTPRYLIKTRGQQVTLSCSPISGHRSVSWYQQTPGQGLQFLFEYFSETQRNKGNFPGRFSGRQFSNSRSEMNVSTLELGDSALYLCASSLDWGLEQYFGPGTRLTVT.

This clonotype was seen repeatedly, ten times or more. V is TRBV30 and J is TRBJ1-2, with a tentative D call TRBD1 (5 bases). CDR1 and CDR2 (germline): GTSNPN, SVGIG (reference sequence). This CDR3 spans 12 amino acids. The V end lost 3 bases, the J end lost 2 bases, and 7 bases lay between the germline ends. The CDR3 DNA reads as TGTGCCTGGAGCAGGGTAAACTATGGCTACACCTTC. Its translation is CAWSRVNYGYTF.

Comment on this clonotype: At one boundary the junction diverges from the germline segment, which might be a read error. The CDR3 bases are TGCAGTGCTAGTAGACGACGAGATTATGGCTACGCCTTC. It yields the protein CSASRRRDYGYAF. The rearrangement joins TRBV20-1 to TRBJ1-2, with D unclear. Germline CDR1 reads DFQATT; CDR2 reads SNEGSKA (reference sequence). The CDR3 spans 13 residues.

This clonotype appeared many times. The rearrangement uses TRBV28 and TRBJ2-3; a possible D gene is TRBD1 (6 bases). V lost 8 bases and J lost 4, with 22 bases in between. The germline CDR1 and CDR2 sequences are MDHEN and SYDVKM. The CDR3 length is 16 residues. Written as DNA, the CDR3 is TGTGCCAGCGTGGGCCTAGGGCAGGGGTGGCCAGATACGCAGTATTTT. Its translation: CASVGLGQGWPDTQYF.

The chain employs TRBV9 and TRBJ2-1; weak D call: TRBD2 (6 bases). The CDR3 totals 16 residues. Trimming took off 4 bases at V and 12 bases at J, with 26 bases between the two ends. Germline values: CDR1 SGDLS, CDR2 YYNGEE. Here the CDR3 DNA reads TGTGCCAGCAGCCCGGCCCCGGGACTTCCCTATCGACCGCAGTTCTTC. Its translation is CASSPAPGLPYRPQFF. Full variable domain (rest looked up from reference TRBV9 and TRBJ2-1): DSGVTQTPKHLITATGQRVTLRCSPRSGDLSVYWYQQSLDQGLQFLIQYYNGEERAKGNILERFSAQQFPDLHSELNLSSLELGDSALYFCASSPAPGLPYRPQFFGPGTRLTVL.

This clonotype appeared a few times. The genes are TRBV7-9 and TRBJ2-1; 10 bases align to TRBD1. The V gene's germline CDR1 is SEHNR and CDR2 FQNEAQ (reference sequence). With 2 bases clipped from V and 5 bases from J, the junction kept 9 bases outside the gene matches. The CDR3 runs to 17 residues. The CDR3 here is CASSLFPRDRGHNEQFF. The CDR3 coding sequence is TGTGCCAGCAGCTTATTCCCCCGGGACAGGGGCCACAATGAGCAGTTCTTC.

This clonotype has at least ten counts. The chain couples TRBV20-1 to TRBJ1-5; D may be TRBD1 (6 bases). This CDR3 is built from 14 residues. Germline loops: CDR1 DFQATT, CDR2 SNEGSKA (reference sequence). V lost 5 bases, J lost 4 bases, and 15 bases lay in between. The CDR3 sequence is CSAAQGIGNQPQHF. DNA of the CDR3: TGCAGTGCTGCACAGGGAATCGGGAATCAGCCCCAGCATTTT.

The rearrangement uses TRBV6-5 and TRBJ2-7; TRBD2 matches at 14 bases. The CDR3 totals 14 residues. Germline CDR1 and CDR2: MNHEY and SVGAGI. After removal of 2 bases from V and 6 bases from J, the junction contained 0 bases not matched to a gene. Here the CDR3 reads CASSYGTSGSEQYF. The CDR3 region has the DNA TGTGCCAGCAGTTACGGGACTAGCGGGAGCGAGCAGTACTTC.

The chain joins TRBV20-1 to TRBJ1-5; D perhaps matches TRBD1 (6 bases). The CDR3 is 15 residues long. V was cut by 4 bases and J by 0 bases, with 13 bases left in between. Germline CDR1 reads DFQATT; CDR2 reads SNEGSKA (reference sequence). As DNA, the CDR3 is TGCAGTGCTACCAGAGGGGGGTATAGCAATCAGCCCCAGCATTTT. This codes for CSATRGGYSNQPQHF.

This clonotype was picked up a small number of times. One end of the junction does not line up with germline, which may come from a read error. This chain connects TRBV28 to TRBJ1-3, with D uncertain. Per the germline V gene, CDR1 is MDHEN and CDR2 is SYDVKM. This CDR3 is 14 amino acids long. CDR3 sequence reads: CASSLRSTGSTIYF. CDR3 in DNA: TGTGCCAGCAGTTTGCGGTCGACTGGAAGCACCATATATTTT.

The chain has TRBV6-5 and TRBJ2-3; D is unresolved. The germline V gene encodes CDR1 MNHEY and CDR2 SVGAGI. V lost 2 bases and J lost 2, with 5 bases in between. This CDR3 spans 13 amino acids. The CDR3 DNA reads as TGTGCCAGCAGTTACGCCCCCACAGATACGCAGTATTTT. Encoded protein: CASSYAPTDTQYF.

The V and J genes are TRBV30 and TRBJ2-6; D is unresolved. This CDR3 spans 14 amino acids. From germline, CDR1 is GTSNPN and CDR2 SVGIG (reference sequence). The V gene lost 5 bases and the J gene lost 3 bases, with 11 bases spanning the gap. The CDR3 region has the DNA TGTGCCTGGGGACCTGGTGGTGGGGCCAACGTCCTGACTTTC. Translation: CAWGPGGGANVLTF.

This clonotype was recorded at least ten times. CDR3 protein: CASSQVGRGLGFSEAFF. The DNA for the CDR3 is TGTGCCAGCAGCCAAGTTGGCAGGGGGCTTGGTTTTAGTGAAGCTTTCTTT. The chain couples TRBV3-1 to TRBJ1-1; 8 bases fit TRBD1. The CDR3 is made up of 17 amino acids. V was pared by 1 base and J by 7 bases, with 14 bases of the junction left unmatched. Per the germline V gene, CDR1 is LGHDT and CDR2 is YNNKEL (reference sequence).

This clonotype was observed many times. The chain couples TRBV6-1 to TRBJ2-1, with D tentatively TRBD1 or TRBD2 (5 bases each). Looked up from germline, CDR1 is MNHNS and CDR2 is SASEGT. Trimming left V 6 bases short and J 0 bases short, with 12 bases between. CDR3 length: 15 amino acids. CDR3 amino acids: CASSEGPGSYNEQFF. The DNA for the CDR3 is TGTGCCAGCAGCGAGGGGCCAGGCTCCTACAATGAGCAGTTCTTC.

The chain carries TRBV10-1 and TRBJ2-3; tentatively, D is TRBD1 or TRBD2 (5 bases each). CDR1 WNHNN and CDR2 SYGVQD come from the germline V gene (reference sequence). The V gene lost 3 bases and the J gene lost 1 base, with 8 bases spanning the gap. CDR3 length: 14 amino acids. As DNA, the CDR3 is TGCGCCAGCAGTGATACGGGGCGCACAGATACGCAGTATTTT. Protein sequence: CASSDTGRTDTQYF.

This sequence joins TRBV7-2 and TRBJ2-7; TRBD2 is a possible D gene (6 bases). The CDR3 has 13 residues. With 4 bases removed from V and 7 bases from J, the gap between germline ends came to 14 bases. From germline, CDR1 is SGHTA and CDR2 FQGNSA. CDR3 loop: CASSYRLEGEQYF. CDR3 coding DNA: TGTGCCAGCAGCTACCGACTAGAGGGAGAGCAGTACTTC. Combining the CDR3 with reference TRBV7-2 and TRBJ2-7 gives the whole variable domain GAGVSQSPSNKVTEKGKDVELRCDPISGHTALYWYRQSLGQGLEFLIYFQGNSAPDKSGLPSDRFSAERTGGSVSTLTIQRTQQEDSAVYLCASSYRLEGEQYFGPGTRLTVT.